This entry lists 9 T cell receptor beta chains sequenced from one sample in a study of blood T cell repertoires in COVID-19. TCRdb's table, derived via immunoSEQ multiplex PCR, lists solely in-frame clones and lacks some. The sample lists approximately 190,000 clones, around 82% occurring once. Sequenced: PBMCs or T cells enriched from blood (not recorded which). Source of these receptors: a man between 40 and 49 years old who had recovered from COVID-19.

This clone was observed a few times. The rearrangement joins TRBV30 to TRBJ1-2; TRBD1 aligns across 9 bases. This CDR3 spans 14 amino acids. Trimming took 6 bases from V and 7 from J; bases not matched to a gene: 12. Germline lookup yields CDR1 GTSNPN and CDR2 SVGIG (reference sequence). The CDR3 region has the DNA TGTGCCTGCCTAATCCGAACAGGGGGCAGTGGCTACACCTTC. It is translated as CACLIRTGGSGYTF.

The chain links TRBV6-2 or TRBV6-3 to TRBJ1-5; no definite D call. Trimming took 4 bases from V and 3 from J, leaving 13 bases between them. CDR1 and CDR2 (germline): MNHEY, SVGEGT. CDR3 size: 15 residues. CDR3 in DNA: TGTGCCAGCAGTTTCGAGGGCTGGGCCAATCAGCCCCAGCATTTT. The encoded protein is CASSFEGWANQPQHF.

The chain recombines TRBV3-1 (or the pseudogene TRBV3-2) with TRBJ2-5; D unclear. This CDR3 is 13 amino acids long. CDR1 is LGHDT, CDR2 YNNKEL, per germline (reference sequence). Trimming pared 4 bases from V and 2 bases from J, leaving 8 bases between. Here the CDR3 DNA reads TGTGCCAGCAGCCCCCGTTTGCAAGAGACCCAGTACTTC. Encoded protein: CASSPRLQETQYF.

This clone was picked up a small number of times. CDR3 sequence: CASSLGPAWEAFF. CDR3 bases: TGTGCCAGCAGTCTGGGGCCGGCTTGGGAAGCTTTCTTT. The chain links TRBV2 to TRBJ1-1, with D possibly TRBD1 on 5 matching bases. The CDR3 has 13 amino acids. The V and J ends lost 5 bases and 8 bases respectively, with 15 bases between them. Germline V gene sequence: CDR1 SNHLY, CDR2 FYNNEI.

The chain has TRBV2 and TRBJ1-3; 7 bases fit TRBD1. The V and J ends lost 5 bases and 2 bases, in that order; junction bases with no gene match: 6. CDR1 SNHLY and CDR2 FYNNEI come from the germline V gene. This CDR3 has 15 amino acids. The CDR3 region has the DNA TGTGCCAGCAGTTATTATCAGGGGGCTGGAAACACCATATATTTT. Translated: CASSYYQGAGNTIYF.

This chain uses TRBV4-1 with TRBJ2-7; 9 nucleotides agree with TRBD2. Germline V CDR1 and CDR2: MGHRA, YSYEKL. The V and J ends lost 3 bases and 0 bases, in that order; junction bases with no gene match: 9. The CDR3 contains 17 residues. In nucleotides, the CDR3 is TGCGCCAGCAGCCAGGCGGGTGGCGGGGGGGTCTCCTACGAGCAGTACTTC. Its translation: CASSQAGGGGVSYEQYF.

This clone was detected only once. This chain uses TRBV11-3 with TRBJ1-2; 9 positions match TRBD1. Germline V lookup: CDR1 SGHNT, CDR2 YENEEA. The CDR3 length is 16 residues. Trimming at V came to 4 bases and at J to 6 bases, leaving 12 bases not matched to a gene. The CDR3 loop reads CASSYHPGQGGNGYTF. The CDR3 region has the DNA TGTGCCAGCAGCTATCACCCGGGACAGGGTGGCAATGGCTACACCTTC.

The CDR3 reads CASSQESRGNTIYF. The CDR3 nucleotides read TGTGCCAGCAGCCAAGAGAGTCGGGGAAACACCATATATTTT. The chain joins TRBV3-1 (or the pseudogene TRBV3-2) to TRBJ1-3; no clear D gene. The germline gives CDR1 LGHDT, CDR2 YNNKEL (reference sequence). V lost 0 bases to trimming and J lost 4 bases, with 7 bases between them. CDR3 length equals 14 residues.

The rearrangement links TRBV9 to TRBJ1-2; TRBD1 might be the D (5 bases). CDR1 is SGDLS, CDR2 YYNGEE, per germline. The CDR3 runs to 16 residues. The ends were cut back, 4 bases at V and 3 bases at J, with 19 bases in the middle. CDR3 coding DNA: TGTGCCAGCAGCCCTGGGACGGGGAGGTCGTACTATGGCTACACCTTC. Translation: CASSPGTGRSYYGYTF.